The T cell receptor (beta chain) under discussion was sequenced for a study of T cell changes during pregnancy in multiple sclerosis. With 2 bases removed from V and 1 base from J, the gap between germline ends came to 10 bases. Germline V lookup: CDR1 SGHRS, CDR2 YFSETQ. The CDR3 sequence is 14 residues long. TCRdb's table, derived via immunoSEQ multiplex PCR, lists solely in-frame clones and lacks some. The sample carries tens of thousands of clones, less than 90% recorded once. This chain uses TRBV5-1 with TRBJ2-7, with a tentative D call TRBD1 (5 bases). The sample was CD4+ T cells from peripheral blood mononuclear cells, taken in the second trimester of pregnancy. The TCR sequence derives from a female donor with multiple sclerosis, enrolled in a pregnancy study. CDR3 nucleotides: TGCGCCAGCAGCTTACAGGATCCTTCCTACGAGCAGTACTTC. The encoded protein is CASSLQDPSYEQYF. The whole variable domain, remainder taken from reference TRBV5-1 and TRBJ2-7, is KAGVTQTPRYLIKTRGQQVTLSCSPISGHRSVSWYQQTPGQGLQFLFEYFSETQRNKGNFPGRFSGRQFSNSRSEMNVSTLELGDSALYLCASSLQDPSYEQYFGPGTRLTVT.